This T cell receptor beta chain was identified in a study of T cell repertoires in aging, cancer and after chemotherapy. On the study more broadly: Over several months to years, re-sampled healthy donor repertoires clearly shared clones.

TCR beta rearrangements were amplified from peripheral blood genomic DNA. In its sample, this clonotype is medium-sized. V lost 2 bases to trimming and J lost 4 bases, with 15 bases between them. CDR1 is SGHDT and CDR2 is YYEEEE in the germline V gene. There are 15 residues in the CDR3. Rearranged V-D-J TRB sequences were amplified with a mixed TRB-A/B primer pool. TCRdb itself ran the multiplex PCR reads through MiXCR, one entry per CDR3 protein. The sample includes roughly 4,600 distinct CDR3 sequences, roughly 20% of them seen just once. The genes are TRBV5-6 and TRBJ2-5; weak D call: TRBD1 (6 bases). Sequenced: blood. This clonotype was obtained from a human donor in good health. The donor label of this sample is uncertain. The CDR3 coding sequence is TGTGCCAGCAGCTTCAACGAGCTAGGGGGAGAGACCCAGTACTTC. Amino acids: CASSFNELGGETQYF.